This note documents a single TCR beta chain sequence. The antigen is undetermined. The read ends 3 residues before the CDR3 terminus; that terminus is restored from the germline J gene. The data derive from a study of T cell clonality in common variable immunodeficiency. Whole-study findings and limits: Common variable immunodeficiency TCR beta sequences reportedly had fewer deletions and N-nucleotide insertions.

This CDR3 contains 15 residues. Trimming removed 0 bases at V and 6 bases at J, with 14 bases between. Looked up from germline, CDR1 is LNHDA and CDR2 is SQIVND (reference sequence). The data were produced by immunoSEQ multiplex PCR, yet TCRdb's version contains in-frame clones alone and is incomplete. The profile covers about 20,000 clones, none occurring a single time. This clonotype was sampled from a human donor with common variable immunodeficiency. The sequencing sample was made of peripheral blood mononuclear cells. The rearrangement links TRBV19 to TRBJ1-1; D is perhaps TRBD1 (6 bases). The CDR3 reads CASSIDQGRTSEAFF. Partial CDR3 DNA: TGTGCCAGTAGTATAGATCAGGGGAGGACCTCTGAA.